This entry lists 13 T cell receptor beta chains sequenced from one sample in a study of vaccination effects on CD4 cells after COVID-19. In the ViraFEST assay, antigen-specific CD4+ clonotypes were identified by expansion after peptide-pool stimulation. The culture ran for under eleven days, and then CD4+ T cells were isolated. Clones were read by immunoSEQ multiplex PCR, and TCRdb kept only the in-frame ones, dropping some. The table has 23,000 or so clones, about three quarters seen once. Antigens for these TCRs are unknown. Here the sequenced sample was CD4+ T cells from PBMCs cultured with HCoV-229E spike peptides, taken before COVID-19 vaccination. These receptors all stem from a human donor who received a COVID-19 vaccine.

This chain joins TRBV7-2 and TRBJ2-1, with 8 bases identical to TRBD2. This CDR3 spans 15 amino acids. Germline loops: CDR1 SGHTA, CDR2 FQGNSA. J gave up 4 bases and V 5 bases, and 7 bases lay outside the gene matches. The CDR3 coding sequence is TGTGCCAGCAGCATACGACTAGCGACTTACAATGAGCAGTTCTTC. This sequence encodes CASSIRLATYNEQFF. Variable domain in full (rest from reference TRBV7-2 and TRBJ2-1): GAGVSQSPSNKVTEKGKDVELRCDPISGHTALYWYRQSLGQGLEFLIYFQGNSAPDKSGLPSDRFSAERTGGSVSTLTIQRTQQEDSAVYLCASSIRLATYNEQFFGPGTRLTVL.

This clone occurred once. V gene TRBV6-1 combines with J gene TRBJ2-1, with 9 bases lining up with TRBD2. V lost 1 base and J lost 7; bases outside the gene matches: 5. Germline CDR1 is MNHNS and CDR2 is SASEGT. This CDR3 has 15 residues. The CDR3 here is CASSEDAGGPNEQFF. CDR3 nucleotides: TGTGCCAGCAGTGAAGATGCGGGAGGGCCGAATGAGCAGTTCTTC.

This rearrangement joins TRBV7-8 to TRBJ2-7, with TRBD2 matching 10 bases. V was pared by 2 bases and J by 0 bases, with 16 bases of the junction left unmatched. The germline V gene has CDR1 SGHVS and CDR2 FQNEAQ. The CDR3 contains 20 residues. Here the CDR3 reads CASSLSQWVAGGPLSYEQYF. The CDR3 region has the DNA TGTGCCAGCAGCTTATCTCAGTGGGTAGCGGGAGGTCCTCTCTCCTACGAGCAGTACTTC.

This chain links TRBV3-1 (or the pseudogene TRBV3-2) with TRBJ2-2, with 11 bases lining up with TRBD2. The CDR3 totals 17 residues. The V gene's germline CDR1 is LGHDT and CDR2 YNNKEL (reference sequence). The junction had 4 bases not matched to a gene; V was cut back by 1 base and J by 3 bases. For the CDR3, the DNA is TGTGCCAGCAGCCAAGGTAGCGGGGGGGTTGACACCGGGGAGCTGTTTTTT. Its translation is CASSQGSGGVDTGELFF.

This clone showed up just a few times. V usage is TRBV19 and J usage is TRBJ2-2; D is undetermined. The CDR3 has 15 amino acids. Germline values: CDR1 LNHDA, CDR2 SQIVND (reference sequence). Trimming removed 5 bases from V and 0 bases from J, with 10 bases in between. The CDR3 protein is CASSPGSTNTGELFF. As DNA, the CDR3 is TGTGCCAGTAGTCCGGGCTCTACGAACACCGGGGAGCTGTTTTTT.

The chain links TRBV6-2 or TRBV6-3 to TRBJ1-2, with D maybe TRBD1 (5 bases). V was trimmed by 2 bases and J by 1 base, leaving 17 bases between them. The CDR3 length is 17 residues. From germline, CDR1 is MNHEY and CDR2 SVGEGT. CDR3 in amino acids: CASSYILGDPRNYGYTF. The DNA for the CDR3 is TGTGCCAGCAGTTACATTCTGGGGGACCCCCGTAACTATGGCTACACCTTC.

The chain is built from TRBV11-2 and TRBJ2-2; TRBD1 aligns across 10 bases. The V gene's germline CDR1 is SGHAT and CDR2 FQNNGV. The CDR3 contains 19 residues. V lost 6 bases and J lost 4; bases outside the gene matches: 17. This CDR3 is CASSIVRQTRDRGTGELFF. CDR3 nucleotide sequence: TGTGCCAGCAGTATAGTTCGACAGACCCGGGACAGGGGCACCGGGGAGCTGTTTTTT.

The chain uses TRBV27 and TRBJ1-4; no clear D gene. Germline-derived CDR1 and CDR2 are MNHEY and SMNVEV (reference sequence). This CDR3 spans 12 amino acids. V was pared by 6 bases and J by 4 bases, with 6 bases between. DNA of the CDR3: TGTGCCAGCAGGGACGTTAATGAAAAACTGTTTTTT. Protein: CASRDVNEKLFF.

The chain is built from TRBV13 and TRBJ2-7; D uncertain. In germline, CDR1 is PRHDT, CDR2 FYEKMQ (reference sequence). This CDR3 comprises 12 residues. V lost 2 bases and J lost 9, with 11 bases in between. For the CDR3, the DNA is TGTGCCAGCAGCTTAAATATTGGCGGGCAGTACTTC. This sequence encodes CASSLNIGGQYF.

The V and J genes are TRBV6-4 and TRBJ2-3; 11 bases are a match to TRBD1. CDR1 and CDR2 from the germline V gene are MRHNA and SNTAGT. There are 15 residues in the CDR3. V shed 4 bases, J shed 3 bases, and the junction held 3 bases outside the gene matches. CDR3 bases: TGTGCCAGCAGTGGAGGACAGGGGGCTACAGATACGCAGTATTTT. It is translated as CASSGGQGATDTQYF.

The chain combines TRBV3-1 (or the pseudogene TRBV3-2) with TRBJ2-7; tentative D call: TRBD2 (7 bases). Germline values: CDR1 LGHDT, CDR2 YNNKEL (reference sequence). V was pared by 4 bases and J by 6 bases, with 22 bases between. The CDR3 consists of 16 residues. The CDR3 region has the DNA TGTGCCAGCAGCCTTCTTGGGAGGACTAGGGGGAGCGAGCAGTACTTC. It yields the protein CASSLLGRTRGSEQYF.

The chain uses TRBV12-3 or TRBV12-4 and TRBJ2-1; D gene unclear. The ends were cut back, 6 bases at V and 10 bases at J, with 7 bases in the middle. The CDR3 has 10 residues. This CDR3 is CASSRREQFF. The CDR3, as DNA: TGTGCCAGCAGCCGCCGGGAGCAGTTCTTC.

The V gene is TRBV15, the J gene TRBJ1-1, with 7 positions matching TRBD1. The CDR3 covers 13 residues. Germline V gives CDR1 LNHNV, CDR2 YYDKDF (reference sequence). With V trimmed by 8 bases and J by 7 bases, 10 bases remained unmatched. The CDR3 reads CATGTAGLGEAFF. CDR3 bases: TGTGCCACCGGGACAGCGGGCTTAGGTGAAGCTTTCTTT.